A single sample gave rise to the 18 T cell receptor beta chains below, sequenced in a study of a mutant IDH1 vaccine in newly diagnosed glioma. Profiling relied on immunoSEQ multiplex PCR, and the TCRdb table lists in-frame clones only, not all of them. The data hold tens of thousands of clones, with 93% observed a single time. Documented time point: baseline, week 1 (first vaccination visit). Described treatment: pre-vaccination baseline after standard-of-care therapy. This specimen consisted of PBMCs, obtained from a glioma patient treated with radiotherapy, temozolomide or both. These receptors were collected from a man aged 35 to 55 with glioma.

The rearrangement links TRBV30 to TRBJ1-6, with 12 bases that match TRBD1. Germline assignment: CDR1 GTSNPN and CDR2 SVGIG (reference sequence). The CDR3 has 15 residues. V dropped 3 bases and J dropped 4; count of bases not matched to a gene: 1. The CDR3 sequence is CAWRGQGAYNSPLHF. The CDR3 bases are TGTGCCTGGAGGGGACAGGGGGCGTATAATTCACCCCTCCACTTT.

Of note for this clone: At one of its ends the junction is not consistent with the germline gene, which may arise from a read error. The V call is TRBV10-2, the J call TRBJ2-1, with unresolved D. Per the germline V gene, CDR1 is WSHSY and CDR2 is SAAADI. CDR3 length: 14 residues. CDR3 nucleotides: TGCGCCAGCAGTGAGTCGAACTCCCACAATGAGCAGTTCTTC. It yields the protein CASSESNSHNEQFF.

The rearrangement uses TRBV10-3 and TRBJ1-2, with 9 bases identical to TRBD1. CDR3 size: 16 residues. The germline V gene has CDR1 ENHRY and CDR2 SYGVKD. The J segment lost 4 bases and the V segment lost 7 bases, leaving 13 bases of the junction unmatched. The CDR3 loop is CAIMVLGTGRTYGYTF. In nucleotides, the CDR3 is TGTGCCATCATGGTCCTAGGGACAGGGCGAACCTATGGCTACACCTTC.

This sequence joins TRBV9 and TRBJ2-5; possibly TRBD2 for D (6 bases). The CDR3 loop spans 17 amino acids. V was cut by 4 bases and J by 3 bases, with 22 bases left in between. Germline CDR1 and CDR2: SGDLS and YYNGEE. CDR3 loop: CASSPLGRRELEETQYF. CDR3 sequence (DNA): TGTGCCAGCAGCCCGCTGGGGAGGCGAGAGTTGGAAGAGACCCAGTACTTC.

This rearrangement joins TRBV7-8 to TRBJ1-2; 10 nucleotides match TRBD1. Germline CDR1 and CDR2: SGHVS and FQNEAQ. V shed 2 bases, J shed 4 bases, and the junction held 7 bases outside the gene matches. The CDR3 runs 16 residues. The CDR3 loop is CASSLKPTGGGYGYTF. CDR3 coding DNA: TGTGCCAGCAGCTTAAAACCGACAGGGGGCGGCTATGGCTACACCTTC. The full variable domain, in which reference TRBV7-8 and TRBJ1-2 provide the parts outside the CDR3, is GAGVSQSPRYKVAKRGQDVALRCDPISGHVSLFWYQQALGQGPEFLTYFQNEAQLDKSGLPSDRFFAERPEGSVSTLKIQRTQQEDSAVYLCASSLKPTGGGYGYTFGSGTRLTVV.

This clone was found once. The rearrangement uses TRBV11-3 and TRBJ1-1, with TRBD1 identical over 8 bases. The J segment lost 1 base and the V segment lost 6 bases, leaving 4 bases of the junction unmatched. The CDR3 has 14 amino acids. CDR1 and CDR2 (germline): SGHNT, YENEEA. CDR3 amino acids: CASSDRGGNTEAFF. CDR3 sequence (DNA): TGTGCCAGCAGTGACAGGGGCGGGAACACTGAAGCTTTCTTT.

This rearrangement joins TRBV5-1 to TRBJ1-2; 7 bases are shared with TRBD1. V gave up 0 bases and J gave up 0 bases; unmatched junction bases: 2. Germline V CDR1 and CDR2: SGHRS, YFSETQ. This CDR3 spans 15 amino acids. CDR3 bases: TGCGCCAGCAGCTTGGGGGACAGTGCTAACTATGGCTACACCTTC. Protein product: CASSLGDSANYGYTF.

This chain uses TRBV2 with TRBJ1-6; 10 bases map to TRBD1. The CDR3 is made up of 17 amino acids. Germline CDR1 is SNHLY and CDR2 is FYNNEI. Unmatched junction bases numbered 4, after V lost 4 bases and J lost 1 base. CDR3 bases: TGTGCCAGCAGTGGGGGGACAGGGGCATCCTATAATTCACCCCTCCACTTT. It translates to CASSGGTGASYNSPLHF.

As DNA, the CDR3 is TGTGCCACCAGCAGAGAAACTAGCGGGAGTTACGAGCAGTACTTC. Encoded protein: CATSRETSGSYEQYF. This chain joins TRBV15 and TRBJ2-7, with 11 bases that match TRBD2. The CDR3 contains 15 residues. The ends lost 0 bases at V and 4 bases at J; junction bases unmatched: 2. CDR1 and CDR2 from the germline V gene are LNHNV and YYDKDF (reference sequence). Full variable domain (rest looked up from reference TRBV15 and TRBJ2-7): DAMVIQNPRYQVTQFGKPVTLSCSQTLNHNVMYWYQQKSSQAPKLLFHYYDKDFNNEADTPDNFQSRRPNTSFCFLDIRSPGLGDTAMYLCATSRETSGSYEQYFGPGTRLTVT.

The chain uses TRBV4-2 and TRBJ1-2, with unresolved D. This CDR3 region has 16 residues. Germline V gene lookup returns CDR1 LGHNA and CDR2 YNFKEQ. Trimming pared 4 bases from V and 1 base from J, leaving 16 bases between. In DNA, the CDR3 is TGTGCCAGCAGCCCGGGCCCCCGCCAAGATAACTATGGCTACACCTTC. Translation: CASSPGPRQDNYGYTF.

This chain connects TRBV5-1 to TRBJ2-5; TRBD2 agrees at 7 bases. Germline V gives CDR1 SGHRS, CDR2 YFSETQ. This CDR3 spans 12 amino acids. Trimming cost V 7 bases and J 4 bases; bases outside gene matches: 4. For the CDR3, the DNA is TGCGCCAGCTTCCGGGAGGCAGAGACCCAGTACTTC. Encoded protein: CASFREAETQYF.

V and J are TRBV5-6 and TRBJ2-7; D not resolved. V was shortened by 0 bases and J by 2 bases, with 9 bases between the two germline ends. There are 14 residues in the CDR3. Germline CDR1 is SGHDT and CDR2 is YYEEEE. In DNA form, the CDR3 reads TGTGCCAGCAGCTTGGGCCGGCGTCCCTACGAGCAGTACTTC. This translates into CASSLGRRPYEQYF.

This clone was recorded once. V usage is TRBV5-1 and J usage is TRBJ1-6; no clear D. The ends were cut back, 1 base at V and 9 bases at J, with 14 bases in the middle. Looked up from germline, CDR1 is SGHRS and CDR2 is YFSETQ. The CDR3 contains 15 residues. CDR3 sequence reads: CASSLISNAASPLHF. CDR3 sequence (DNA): TGCGCCAGCAGCTTGATTTCGAACGCCGCTTCACCCCTCCACTTT.

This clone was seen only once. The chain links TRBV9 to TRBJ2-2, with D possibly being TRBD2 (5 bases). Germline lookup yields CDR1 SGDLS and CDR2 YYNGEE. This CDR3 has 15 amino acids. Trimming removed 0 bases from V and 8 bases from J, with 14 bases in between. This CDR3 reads CASSVGGDPRGELFF. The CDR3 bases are TGTGCCAGCAGCGTAGGGGGAGACCCCCGGGGGGAGCTGTTTTTT.

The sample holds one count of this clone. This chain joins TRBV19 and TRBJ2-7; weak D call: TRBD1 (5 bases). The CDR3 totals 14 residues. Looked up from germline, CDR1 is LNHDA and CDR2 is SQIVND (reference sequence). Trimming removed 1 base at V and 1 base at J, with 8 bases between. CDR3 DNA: TGTGCCAGTAGTATAGGGGGCAGTTCCTACGAGCAGTACTTC. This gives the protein CASSIGGSSYEQYF.

The chain's CDR3 is CASSPRAVNYGYTF. The CDR3 nucleotides read TGTGCCAGCAGCCCTCGGGCAGTAAACTATGGCTACACCTTC. This chain links TRBV7-9 with TRBJ1-2, with D uncertain. Germline loops: CDR1 SEHNR, CDR2 FQNEAQ (reference sequence). The CDR3 sequence is 14 residues long. The V end was cut by 5 bases, the J end by 2 bases, with 12 bases between.

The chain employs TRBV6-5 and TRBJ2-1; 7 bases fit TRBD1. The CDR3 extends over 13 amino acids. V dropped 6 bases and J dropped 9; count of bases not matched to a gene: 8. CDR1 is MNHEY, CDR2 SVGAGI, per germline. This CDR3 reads CASRETGKGEQFF. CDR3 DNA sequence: TGTGCCAGCAGAGAGACAGGGAAGGGTGAGCAGTTCTTC.

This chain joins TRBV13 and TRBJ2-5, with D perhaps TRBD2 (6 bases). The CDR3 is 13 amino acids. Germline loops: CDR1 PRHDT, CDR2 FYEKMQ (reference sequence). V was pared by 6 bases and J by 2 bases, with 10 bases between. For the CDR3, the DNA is TGTGCCAGCAGGCAGGAGGGGCAAGAGACCCAGTACTTC. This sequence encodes CASRQEGQETQYF.